These 11 T cell receptor beta chains originate from one sample sequenced in a study of T cells in Graves' hyperthyroidism and ophthalmopathy. Researchers took RNA transcripts and amplified the TCR beta CDR3 regions from them. TCR CDR3 underwent first-round RT-PCR with the HTBI primer set. From the multiplex PCR reads, TCRdb called clonotypes with MiXCR, one entry per CDR3 protein. The table has 550,000 to 650,000 distinct CDR3 sequences, 12% to 15% seen once. Specimen: blood. All receptors come from a woman aged 40 to 50 with Graves' hyperthyroidism.

J is TRBJ1-2 and V is TRBV27; perhaps TRBD1 as D (5 bases). Trimming left V 8 bases short and J 4 bases short, with 20 bases between. The CDR3 contains 15 residues. From germline, CDR1 is MNHEY and CDR2 SMNVEV (reference sequence). DNA of the CDR3: TGTGCCAGCGCGGGGTCGGGACGGAGGGCCTATGGCTACACCTTC. Protein: CASAGSGRRAYGYTF.

This clonotype occurred a few times. CDR3 protein: CASSLAGGGGAFF. Here the CDR3 DNA reads TGTGCCAGCAGCTTGGCAGGGGGTGGGGGAGCTTTCTTT. V usage is TRBV7-9 and J usage is TRBJ1-1; the match to TRBD1 covers 7 bases. CDR1 and CDR2 (germline): SEHNR, FQNEAQ (reference sequence). This CDR3 is 13 amino acids long. V lost 3 bases, J lost 10 bases, and 8 bases stayed unmatched.

This clonotype was found many times. The rearrangement links TRBV12-3 or TRBV12-4 to TRBJ2-6; 8 bases fit TRBD1. Trimming cost V 5 bases and J 2 bases; bases outside gene matches: 8. The length of the CDR3 is 17 residues. The CDR3 DNA sequence: TGTGCCAGCAGTCTCCTATGGACAGGGCCTGGGGCCAACGTCCTGACTTTC. This codes for CASSLLWTGPGANVLTF.

The table lists this clonotype with many counts. A junction boundary mismatches the germline segment, possibly from a read error. The chain is built from TRBV3-1 and TRBJ2-1; 15 bases align to TRBD2. This CDR3 has 18 amino acids. The germline CDR1 and CDR2 sequences are LGHDT and YNNKEL (reference sequence). CDR3 in DNA: TGTACCAGCAGCCCGTACGGACTAGCGGGAGGGCCGGGCAATGAGCAGTTCTTC. Translation gives CTSSPYGLAGGPGNEQFF.

This clonotype was detected only a few times. A much larger clone differs from this one at a single base, so this may be a read error. The missing conserved phenylalanine or tryptophan at the end of this CDR3 makes a read error likely. The rearrangement links TRBV7-2 to TRBJ2-2, with 7 bases matching TRBD2. The CDR3 is 16 residues long. Germline V gives CDR1 SGHTA, CDR2 FQGNSA. The J segment lost 8 bases and the V segment lost 1 base, leaving 10 bases of the junction unmatched. CDR3 bases: TGTGCCAGCAGCTTAGAGGTGGGAGGGTCGGCTGGGGAGCTGTTTCTT. This translates into CASSLEVGGSAGELFL.

This clonotype was detected many times. V gene TRBV7-2 combines with J gene TRBJ2-3, with D possibly TRBD1 on 5 matching bases. Germline V gene sequence: CDR1 SGHTA, CDR2 FQGNSA. The CDR3 is 15 amino acids. Trimming shortened V by 5 bases and J by 6 bases, and 18 bases separated the two germline ends. The CDR3 region is CASSPEGARGDTQYF. CDR3 bases: TGTGCCAGCAGCCCCGAAGGGGCGCGAGGTGATACGCAGTATTTT.

This clonotype was counted at least ten times. This chain connects TRBV12-5 to TRBJ2-1; 7 nucleotides agree with TRBD1. The V gene end was trimmed by 4 bases and the J gene end by 5 bases; junction bases not matched to a gene: 8. This CDR3 comprises 15 residues. Germline V CDR1 and CDR2: LGHNT, FRNRAP. CDR3 nucleotides: TGTGCTAGTGGTTCCCGACAGGGACGCGACAATGAGCAGTTCTTC. It codes for CASGSRQGRDNEQFF.

There are a few counts of this clonotype. This chain uses TRBV27 with TRBJ2-3, with 7 bases matching TRBD1. The J segment lost 5 bases and the V segment lost 7 bases, leaving 15 bases of the junction unmatched. CDR3 length equals 16 residues. Per the germline V gene, CDR1 is MNHEY and CDR2 is SMNVEV (reference sequence). The CDR3 DNA reads TGTGCCAGCACCCACAACCTAGACAGGGTAGGAGATACGCAGTATTTT. Translating it yields CASTHNLDRVGDTQYF.

This clonotype has ten or more counts. The rearrangement links TRBV12-3 or TRBV12-4 to TRBJ2-2; 10 positions match TRBD1. With 5 bases clipped from V and 1 base from J, the junction kept 4 bases outside the gene matches. The CDR3 extends over 16 amino acids. The CDR3, as DNA: TGTGCCAGCAGTACCGGACAGGGGGGGAACACCGGGGAGCTGTTTTTT. It specifies CASSTGQGGNTGELFF.

This clonotype has ten or more counts. This chain links TRBV3-1 with TRBJ2-2; the match to TRBD1 covers 10 bases. CDR3 length: 15 amino acids. Looked up from germline, CDR1 is LGHDT and CDR2 is YNNKEL (reference sequence). Trimming removed 5 bases from V and 3 bases from J; junction bases left unmatched: 3. CDR3 in DNA: TGTGCCAGCAGCTACGGGACAGGGGACACCGGGGAGCTGTTTTTT. Protein: CASSYGTGDTGELFF.

V and J are TRBV2 and TRBJ2-2, with 11 bases lining up with TRBD2. The CDR3 covers 15 residues. Germline CDR1 SNHLY, CDR2 FYNNEI. Losses at the gene ends were 4 bases for V and 6 bases for J; bases not matched to a gene: 4. This chain's CDR3 is CASSGGSGGAGELFF. CDR3 DNA: TGTGCCAGCAGTGGGGGTAGCGGGGGGGCCGGGGAGCTGTTTTTT.